Listed below are T cell receptor beta chains from one sample, sequenced in a study of cytomegalovirus exposure and HLA in healthy donors. Here immunoSEQ multiplex PCR was the method, and the copy in TCRdb shows in-frame clones only, minus some. The profile covers more than 85,000 clones, with approximately 63% appearing a single time and around 6.5% taken by the ten largest. The sequencing input was PBMCs. These receptors came from a woman in her 30s in good health and CMV-seronegative. The CDR3 runs from the conserved cysteine through the conserved F or W. Each record gives: V gene, clone size, D gene, J gene, CDR3 DNA, CDR3 protein. D genes are given only for firm matches. Clone size, where shown, is once, few, many, or a class for clones that have expanded.

>TRBV19|few|TRBD1|TRBJ1-3
TGTGCCAGTAATGGGGACAGGGGACATCTCGACTCTGGAAACACCATATATTTT
CASNGDRGHLDSGNTIYF
>TRBV7-6|.|TRBD1|TRBJ1-2
TGTGCCAGCAGCTTAGAGGACAGGAGTATTGGCTACACCTTC
CASSLEDRSIGYTF
>TRBV5-4|.|.|TRBJ1-6
TGTGCCAGCAGCCCTGAACAGGATTCACCCCTCCACTTT
CASSPEQDSPLHF
>TRBV19|few|TRBD1|TRBJ2-4
TGTGCCAGTAGGGAAACAGGGGGCTTAGACAAAAACATTCAGTACTTC
CASRETGGLDKNIQYF
>TRBV7-2|.|.|TRBJ1-5
TGTGCCAGCAGCCCCCGGGACACAGATCAGCCCCAGCATTTT
CASSPRDTDQPQHF
>TRBV29-1|.|.|TRBJ2-5
TGCAGCGTTGCCTACCAAGAGACCCAGTACTTC
CSVAYQETQYF
>TRBV25-1|.|TRBD1|TRBJ2-5
TGTGCCAGCAGAGAGACAGGGGCAGGGACCCAGTACTTC
CASRETGAGTQYF
>TRBV2|.|TRBD1|TRBJ1-5
TGTGCCAGCGGGGACAGGGCCCAGCCCCAGCATTTT
CASGDRAQPQHF
>TRBV5-6|few|TRBD2|TRBJ2-5
TGTGCCAGCAGCTTGTATCTAGCGGGAGGAGAGACCCAGTACTTC
CASSLYLAGGETQYF
>TRBV7-6|.|TRBD2|TRBJ2-7
TGTGCCAGCAGCTTAGCGGGAGGGAGGTACGAGCAGTACTTC
CASSLAGGRYEQYF
>TRBV6-1|.|.|TRBJ2-1
TGTGCCAGCGGGTCGACTAGTCGGGACGGTGAGCAGTTCTTC
CASGSTSRDGEQFF
>TRBV9|once|.|TRBJ2-5
TGTGCCAGCAGCGTAGGGGCCTCGTCAGAGACCCAGTACTTC
CASSVGASSETQYF
>TRBV5-1|few|.|TRBJ1-1
TGCGCCAGCAGCTTTGCTAACAGGCCGAACACTGAAGCTTTCTTT
CASSFANRPNTEAFF
>TRBV15|.|.|TRBJ1-5
TGTGCCACCAGCAGAGATCCCCGGGGTCGAGGACAGCCCCAGCATTTT
CATSRDPRGRGQPQHF
>TRBV4-1|.|TRBD1|TRBJ2-3
TGCGCCAGCAGCCAAGATCTTCGAGGGGGCAAAACAGATACGCAGTATTTT
CASSQDLRGGKTDTQYF
>TRBV9|.|.|TRBJ1-1
TGTGCCAGCAGCGTCTTCGCAGGACGGGGCACTGAAGCTTTCTTT
CASSVFAGRGTEAFF
>TRBV10-3|once|.|TRBJ2-2
TGTGCCAGTTCGTATGCCGGGGAGCTGTTTTTT
CASSYAGELFF
>TRBV6-1|.|TRBD2|TRBJ2-7
TGTGCCAGCAGTGAGAGCACTAGCGGGAGGGCCTACGAGCAGTACTTC
CASSESTSGRAYEQYF
>TRBV28|.|TRBD1|TRBJ2-7
TGTGCCAGCAGTTTGCGGGACAGGTCCTCCTACGAGCAGTACTTC
CASSLRDRSSYEQYF
>TRBV29-1|.|TRBD1|TRBJ1-1
TGCAGCGTCCACACAGGGGCGACTGAAGCTTTCTTT
CSVHTGATEAFF
>TRBV5-1|.|.|TRBJ1-2
TGCGCCAGCAGCTTGGCCCGTCAGGGTGTTGGGGGCTACACCTTC
CASSLARQGVGGYTF
>TRBV7-5|few|.|TRBJ1-1
TGTGTCAGAAGCTTACAGGGTTGGGGTGACACTGAAGCTTTCTTT
CVRSLQGWGDTEAFF
>TRBV7-9|.|.|TRBJ2-4
TGTGCCAGCAGCTTAGGGACGGGACTGACCATAAACATTCAGTACTTC
CASSLGTGLTINIQYF
>TRBV27|.|.|TRBJ1-5
TGTGCCAGCAGTTTCGAGGGAGGGCATCAGCCCCAGCATTTT
CASSFEGGHQPQHF
>TRBV5-6|.|.|TRBJ2-7
TGTGCCAGCAGCTTGACAGGTCTTTACGAGCAGTACTTC
CASSLTGLYEQYF
>TRBV9|.|.|TRBJ1-1
TGTGCCAGCAGCTTAGGGGCCCTTGGCGCTGAAGCTTTCTTT
CASSLGALGAEAFF
>TRBV19|.|TRBD1|TRBJ1-1
TGTGCCAGTAGTATCGACAGGGAGTTTGCTGAAGCTTTCTTT
CASSIDREFAEAFF
>TRBV30|.|.|TRBJ2-7
TGTGCCTGGAGCCAGGGAAGTATCCTCTACGAGCAGTACTTC
CAWSQGSILYEQYF
>TRBV5-6|few|.|TRBJ2-5
TGTGCCAGCAGTGACGCGGCGGAGACCCAGTACTTC
CASSDAAETQYF
>TRBV7-6|few|.|TRBJ1-6
TGTGCCACCAGTAGTCAGGGTGGTAATTCACCCCTCCACTTT
CATSSQGGNSPLHF
>TRBV10-1|.|.|TRBJ1-1
TGCGCCAGCAGTATGAGGAACACTGAAGCTTTCTTT
CASSMRNTEAFF
>TRBV11-1|.|.|TRBJ2-7
TGTGCCAGCAGCTTAAACGGACAGTACGAGCAGTACTTC
CASSLNGQYEQYF
>TRBV9|.|.|TRBJ2-3
TGTGCCAGCAGCGTATGGGCACACAGCACAGATACGCAGTATTTT
CASSVWAHSTDTQYF
>TRBV6-5|.|TRBD1|TRBJ2-7
TGTGCCAGCAGCCAACTGACAGGGCCCTACGAGCAGTACTTC
CASSQLTGPYEQYF
>TRBV28|few|.|TRBJ2-2
TGTGCCAGCAGTTCCCCCCAAAGGCAGGGCACCGGGGAGCTGTTTTTT
CASSSPQRQGTGELFF
>TRBV5-6|.|.|TRBJ1-5
TGTGCCAGCAGCAAGGGGTACAATCAGCCCCAGCATTTT
CASSKGYNQPQHF
>TRBV7-8|.|TRBD1|TRBJ1-5
TGTGCCAGCAGCTCGGGACAGGGAGAACAGCCCCAGCATTTT
CASSSGQGEQPQHF
>TRBV6-5|.|.|TRBJ1-3
TGTGCCAGCAAACAGGCCACCGCTGGAAACACCATATATTTT
CASKQATAGNTIYF
>TRBV9|once|TRBD1|TRBJ2-5
TGTGCCAGCAGCCCCCGACTCGGACAGGGCAAGACCCAGTACTTC
CASSPRLGQGKTQYF
>TRBV5-1|.|.|TRBJ2-1
TGCGCCAGCAGGGAAGGGGCTAGCTACAATGAGCAGTTCTTC
CASREGASYNEQFF
>TRBV28|.|.|TRBJ1-2
TGTGCCAACTTAGACAGGCGGAATTATGGCTACACCTTC
CANLDRRNYGYTF
>TRBV29-1|.|.|TRBJ1-2
TGCAGCGTGGACACCGATGGCTACACCTTC
CSVDTDGYTF
>TRBV11-2|.|TRBD1|TRBJ1-6
TGTGCCAGCAGCTACAAACAGGGGGCTCCCTATAATTCACCCCTCCACTTT
CASSYKQGAPYNSPLHF
>TRBV5-1|few|TRBD1|TRBJ1-2
TGCGCCAGCAGCTTCCCGGGACAGAAGATTTCTGGCTACACCTTC
CASSFPGQKISGYTF
>TRBV5-1|.|.|TRBJ2-1
TGCGCCAGCAGCCTTGATGGTGGGCGGGGATTCAATGAGCAGTTCTTC
CASSLDGGRGFNEQFF
>TRBV6-6|.|TRBD2|TRBJ2-3
TGTGCCAGCAGTTACGGGACGCCTGGTGGTAGCGGGATAGGGTATTTT
CASSYGTPGGSGIGYF
>TRBV9|.|.|TRBJ2-5
TGTGCCAGCTGTACCGGGGGAGCTCAAGAGACCCAGTACTTC
CASCTGGAQETQYF
>TRBV19|.|.|TRBJ2-5
TGTGCCAGTAGTATAGGGGGGCGCAAGACCCAGTACTTC
CASSIGGRKTQYF
>TRBV7-6|.|TRBD1|TRBJ1-2
TGTGCCAGCGGGCTCGACAGGGAAGGAGGCTGTGGCTACACCTTC
CASGLDREGGCGYTF
>TRBV7-3|.|TRBD1|TRBJ1-1
TGTGCCAGCAGCTCGACAGGGAGGGAAGCTTTCTTT
CASSSTGREAFF
>TRBV4-1|few|TRBD1|TRBJ1-5
TGCGCCAGCAGCTCTCCCTCCCGGGACAGGAGCAATCAGCCCCAGCATTTT
CASSSPSRDRSNQPQHF
>TRBV28|.|TRBD1|TRBJ1-2
TGTGCCAGCAGTACCGGGACAGGCTATGGCTACACCTTC
CASSTGTGYGYTF
>TRBV7-9|few|TRBD1|TRBJ2-3
TGTGCCAGCAGCTTAGGGCAGGGGGCTTCAGATACGCAGTATTTT
CASSLGQGASDTQYF